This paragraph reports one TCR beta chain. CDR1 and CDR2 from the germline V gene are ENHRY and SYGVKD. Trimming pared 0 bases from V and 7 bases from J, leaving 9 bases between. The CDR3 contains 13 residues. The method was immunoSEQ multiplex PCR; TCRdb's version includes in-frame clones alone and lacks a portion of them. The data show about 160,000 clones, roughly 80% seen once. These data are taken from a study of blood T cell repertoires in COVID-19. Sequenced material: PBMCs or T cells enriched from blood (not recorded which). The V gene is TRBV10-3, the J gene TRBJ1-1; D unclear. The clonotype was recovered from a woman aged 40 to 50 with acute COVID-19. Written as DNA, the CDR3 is TGTGCCATCAGTGAGTCTAATTTAAATGAAGCTTTCTTT. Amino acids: CAISESNLNEAFF.